The TCR beta chain described here comes from a study of T cell clonality in common variable immunodeficiency. Most patients and controls had Caucasian heritage. Ten or more counts support this clone. The read ends 3 residues shy of where the CDR3 ends; the end is completed using the germline J gene. Control and CVID samples contributed equal amounts of genomic DNA. Sequencing was performed with immunoSEQ multiplex PCR; in TCRdb, only in-frame clones are kept and a portion is missing. This repertoire holds about 40,000 clones, and none appear only once. The CDR3 runs 14 residues. V was pared by 3 bases and J by 2 bases, with 4 bases of the junction left unmatched. In germline, CDR1 is KGHSH, CDR2 LQKENI.

The clonotype was recovered from a person aged 18 to 75 in good health. V gene TRBV18 combines with J gene TRBJ2-7, with 7 bases lining up with TRBD1. Sequences were obtained from peripheral blood mononuclear cells. The CDR3 reads CASSPRQGTYEQYF. CDR3 DNA (partial): TGTGCCAGCTCACCCCGACAGGGTACCTACGAG.